These 27 T cell receptor beta chains share one sample of origin, sequenced in a study of blood T cells in healthy people across ages. Using a J-beta primer mix together with a sample-barcoded 5' primer, a second PCR was run for roughly 6 to 12 cycles. Via MiXCR, TCRdb re-called the 5' RACE reads, giving one row per CDR3 protein. The table lists approximately 600,000 distinct CDR3 sequences, about 53% of them singletons. The material sequenced was blood. The source of these receptors is a man aged 55 to 70 in good health.

This clonotype appeared a few times. V gene TRBV9 combines with J gene TRBJ2-7; 12 bases align to TRBD1. The CDR3 spans 15 residues. The ends lost 2 bases at V and 1 base at J; junction bases unmatched: 1. Germline V CDR1 and CDR2: SGDLS, YYNGEE. Here the CDR3 reads CASSVGQGASYEQYF. The CDR3 DNA is TGTGCCAGCAGCGTGGGACAGGGGGCATCCTACGAGCAGTACTTC.

This rearrangement joins TRBV18 to TRBJ2-2, with a tentative D call TRBD1 (5 bases). The V gene's germline CDR1 is KGHSH and CDR2 LQKENI. The CDR3 is made up of 15 amino acids. The V end was cut by 6 bases, the J end by 6 bases, with 17 bases between. This CDR3 is CASSAQGQKAGELFF. CDR3 DNA sequence: TGTGCCAGCTCCGCCCAAGGACAAAAGGCCGGGGAGCTGTTTTTT.

This clonotype was seen a few times. The chain links TRBV20-1 to TRBJ2-5; TRBD1 matches 8 bases. Germline CDR1 reads DFQATT; CDR2 reads SNEGSKA (reference sequence). The V gene end was trimmed by 1 base and the J gene end by 5 bases; junction bases not matched to a gene: 6. This CDR3 contains 14 residues. CDR3 loop: CSARAGTGSETQYF. The DNA of the CDR3 is TGCAGTGCTAGAGCCGGGACAGGATCGGAGACCCAGTACTTC.

In its sample, this clonotype was seen a few times. J is TRBJ1-2 and V is TRBV13, with unresolved D. The CDR3 is made up of 15 amino acids. Trimming shortened V by 2 bases and J by 4 bases, and 14 bases separated the two germline ends. CDR1 is PRHDT and CDR2 is FYEKMQ in the germline V gene (reference sequence). The CDR3 here is CASSLWADHSYGYTF. In DNA form, the CDR3 reads TGTGCCAGCAGCTTATGGGCGGACCACTCCTATGGCTACACCTTC. Complete variable domain (other parts from reference TRBV13 and TRBJ1-2): AAGVIQSPRHLIKEKRETATLKCYPIPRHDTVYWYQQGPGQDPQFLISFYEKMQSDKGSIPDRFSAQQFSDYHSELNMSSLELGDSALYFCASSLWADHSYGYTFGSGTRLTVV.

This chain links TRBV29-1 with TRBJ1-5; TRBD1 is a possible D gene (6 bases). The germline CDR1 and CDR2 sequences are SQVTM and ANQGSEA. V lost 7 bases to trimming and J lost 1 base, with 11 bases between them. This CDR3 region has 13 residues. DNA for the CDR3: TGCAGCGCCTTTACAGGGAGCAATCAGCCCCAGCATTTT. As protein: CSAFTGSNQPQHF.

The CDR3 DNA sequence: TGTGCCATCAGTGACGGGCTGAGAGAGACCCAGTACTTC. Protein product: CAISDGLRETQYF. V usage is TRBV10-3 and J usage is TRBJ2-7; D is unresolved. The DNA end favors TRBJ2-5, so the J call may be wrong. Germline V gives CDR1 ENHRY, CDR2 SYGVKD. The length of the CDR3 is 13 residues.

V gene TRBV3-1 combines with J gene TRBJ2-7, with D unclear. The J call may be mistaken, given a closer DNA end match to TRBJ2-5. This CDR3 has 13 residues. CDR1 and CDR2 from the germline V gene are LGHDT and YNNKEL (reference sequence). The CDR3 region is CASSQMRVETQYF. CDR3 nucleotide sequence: TGTGCCAGCAGCCAAATGCGTGTCGAGACCCAGTACTTC.

This chain joins TRBV21-1 and TRBJ2-5; the table calls TRBD1, which could not be checked here. TRBV21-1 is flagged as a pseudogene. The CDR3 loop spans 15 amino acids. For the CDR3, the DNA is TGTGCCGGCAGCAAAGGCATGACAGGCGTGGAGACCCAGTACTTC. As protein: CAGSKGMTGVETQYF.

The chain recombines TRBV12-3 or TRBV12-4 with TRBJ1-2, with a tentative D call TRBD1 (5 bases). The V and J ends lost 3 bases and 7 bases respectively, with 15 bases between them. This CDR3 is built from 14 residues. The CDR3 bases are TGTGCCAGCAGTTTGAGGCAGGGTAGTAGTGGCTACACCTTC. Translating gives CASSLRQGSSGYTF.

V is TRBV7-2 and J is TRBJ2-1; 10 bases agree with TRBD1. After removal of 5 bases from V and 5 bases from J, the junction contained 3 bases not matched to a gene. The CDR3 loop spans 14 amino acids. Germline-derived CDR1 and CDR2 are SGHTA and FQGNSA. CDR3 loop: CASSRDRGNNEQFF. As DNA, the CDR3 is TGTGCCAGCAGCCGGGACAGGGGAAACAATGAGCAGTTCTTC.

This rearrangement joins TRBV6-5 to TRBJ2-3; D gene uncertain. Germline V gene lookup returns CDR1 MNHEY and CDR2 SVGAGI. The V end lost 2 bases, the J end lost 0 bases, and 3 bases lay between the germline ends. There are 13 residues in the CDR3. DNA of the CDR3: TGTGCCAGCAGTTACAGGAGCACAGATACGCAGTATTTT. Protein product: CASSYRSTDTQYF.

This clonotype was found a few times. The J gene is TRBJ2-7, the V gene TRBV28, with a possible D match to TRBD1 (6 bases). The DNA end favors TRBJ2-5, so the J call may be wrong. The V gene's germline CDR1 is MDHEN and CDR2 SYDVKM. CDR3 size: 15 residues. CDR3 DNA: TGTGCCAGCAGTATAACCGGGACACGGAGGGAGACCCAGTACTTC. Residues: CASSITGTRRETQYF.

The chain recombines TRBV7-9 with TRBJ2-5; D not certain. Matching the DNA end better, TRBJ2-7 makes the J call doubtful. The CDR3 has 15 residues. Germline V gene lookup returns CDR1 SEHNR and CDR2 FQNEAQ (reference sequence). CDR3 residues: CASSPGLGTIYEQYF. CDR3 DNA sequence: TGTGCCAGCAGCCCCGGTCTAGGTACTATCTACGAGCAGTACTTC.

The chain links TRBV10-3 to TRBJ1-1, with 7 bases fitting TRBD1. The CDR3 covers 12 residues. J lost 7 bases, V lost 10 bases, and 9 bases had no gene match. Germline CDR1 ENHRY, CDR2 SYGVKD. This CDR3 is CATNSGTDEAFF. DNA of the CDR3: TGTGCCACTAATTCCGGGACAGATGAAGCTTTCTTT.

The gene calls are TRBV10-3 and TRBJ2-7; D not certain. Germline V lookup: CDR1 ENHRY, CDR2 SYGVKD. The CDR3 is made up of 12 amino acids. The V end lost 3 bases, the J end lost 6 bases, and 9 bases lay between the germline ends. For the CDR3, the DNA is TGTGCCATCAGTGATTTCGCTGGCGAGCAGTACTTC. Translation: CAISDFAGEQYF.

The chain employs TRBV4-1 and TRBJ2-5; no clear D gene. CDR3 length: 16 amino acids. The germline gives CDR1 MGHRA, CDR2 YSYEKL. V lost 0 bases, J lost 2 bases, and 13 bases lay in between. CDR3: CASSQDRGESQETQYF. Here the CDR3 DNA reads TGCGCCAGCAGCCAAGACCGAGGTGAGAGTCAAGAGACCCAGTACTTC.

The rearrangement uses TRBV6-5 and TRBJ2-4; TRBD2 matches at 11 bases. The J call may be in error: the DNA end matches TRBJ2-7 better. Germline values: CDR1 MNHEY, CDR2 SVGAGI. This CDR3 has 16 residues. The CDR3 reads CASSPGGTSGRYEQYF. CDR3 in DNA: TGTGCCAGCAGTCCCGGCGGGACTAGCGGCCGTTACGAGCAGTACTTC.

This clonotype was observed a few times. V gene TRBV6-5 combines with J gene TRBJ2-1, with 11 bases fitting TRBD2. Trimming took 5 bases from V and 5 from J; bases not matched to a gene: 8. The CDR3 spans 16 residues. CDR1 and CDR2 (germline): MNHEY, SVGAGI. The CDR3 spells CASSHRRGLADNEQFF. Here the CDR3 DNA reads TGTGCCAGCAGTCATCGAAGGGGACTAGCGGACAATGAGCAGTTCTTC.

The V call is TRBV4-2, the J call TRBJ2-2, with 10 bases identical to TRBD1. V gave up 2 bases and J gave up 6 bases; unmatched junction bases: 9. This CDR3 contains 17 residues. The germline CDR1 and CDR2 sequences are LGHNA and YNFKEQ. The CDR3 loop reads CASSQRAGTGAPGELFF. Here the CDR3 DNA reads TGTGCCAGCAGCCAAAGGGCCGGGACAGGGGCCCCCGGGGAGCTGTTTTTT.

V gene TRBV20-1 combines with J gene TRBJ1-2; D unresolved. Trimming cost V 3 bases and J 0 bases, with 8 bases left between them. The germline V gene encodes CDR1 DFQATT and CDR2 SNEGSKA (reference sequence). This CDR3 contains 13 residues. The CDR3 loop reads CSASMAANYGYTF. The CDR3 DNA is TGCAGTGCTAGTATGGCAGCTAACTATGGCTACACCTTC.

The V and J genes are TRBV3-1 and TRBJ1-2; D is perhaps TRBD1 (6 bases). In germline, CDR1 is LGHDT, CDR2 YNNKEL (reference sequence). The CDR3 length is 15 residues. The germline V and J ends were trimmed by 4 bases and 3 bases, with 15 bases remaining between them. CDR3 in amino acids: CASSPRGAGYYGYTF. DNA for the CDR3: TGTGCCAGCAGCCCAAGGGGGGCAGGGTACTATGGCTACACCTTC.

In the case of this clonotype: Germline is not matched at one junction end, which may reflect a read error. The chain employs TRBV3-1 and TRBJ2-1, with TRBD2 matching over 13 bases. Germline V CDR1 and CDR2: LGHDT, YNNKEL (reference sequence). The CDR3 loop spans 19 amino acids. This CDR3 is CASSHPGTSGVRSYDEQFF. CDR3 coding DNA: TGTGCCAGCAGCCACCCCGGGACTAGCGGGGTGCGTTCCTACGATGAGCAGTTCTTC.

This chain uses TRBV20-1 with TRBJ2-3, with D tentatively TRBD1 (5 bases). From germline, CDR1 is DFQATT and CDR2 SNEGSKA (reference sequence). V was clipped by 6 bases and J by 2 bases, with 18 bases between them. The CDR3 loop spans 15 amino acids. CDR3 amino acids: CSANGQPASTDTQYF. For the CDR3, the DNA is TGCAGTGCCAATGGACAACCTGCTTCCACAGATACGCAGTATTTT.

This sequence joins TRBV12-3 or TRBV12-4 and TRBJ2-5; tentative D call: TRBD1 (6 bases). This CDR3 is built from 13 residues. V lost 11 bases and J lost 2, with 15 bases in between. In DNA, the CDR3 is TGTGCCTCGGTCCGTGGACAGCAAGAGACCCAGTACTTC. This sequence encodes CASVRGQQETQYF.

The chain recombines TRBV29-1 with TRBJ2-1; D gene ambiguous. The CDR3 runs 12 residues. The V end lost 4 bases, the J end lost 10 bases, and 14 bases lay between the germline ends. Germline V lookup: CDR1 SQVTM, CDR2 ANQGSEA. CDR3 amino acids: CSVGSGSGEQFF. The CDR3, as DNA: TGCAGCGTTGGCTCGGGCAGTGGGGAGCAGTTCTTC.

This chain uses TRBV5-1 with TRBJ2-5; the D gene could be TRBD1 or TRBD2 (5 bases each). Looked up from germline, CDR1 is SGHRS and CDR2 is YFSETQ. This CDR3 has 16 residues. V lost 0 bases, J lost 5 bases, and 17 bases lay in between. CDR3 protein: CASSLDRQGGLETQYF. DNA for the CDR3: TGCGCCAGCAGCTTGGATCGTCAGGGCGGGCTGGAGACCCAGTACTTC. Complete variable domain (other parts from reference TRBV5-1 and TRBJ2-5): KAGVTQTPRYLIKTRGQQVTLSCSPISGHRSVSWYQQTPGQGLQFLFEYFSETQRNKGNFPGRFSGRQFSNSRSEMNVSTLELGDSALYLCASSLDRQGGLETQYFGPGTRLLVL.

The chain uses TRBV29-1 and TRBJ1-2, with TRBD1 matching 10 bases. Trimming cost V 6 bases and J 6 bases; bases outside gene matches: 7. Germline V gene data show CDR1 as SQVTM and CDR2 as ANQGSEA. The CDR3 loop spans 13 amino acids. Here the CDR3 DNA reads TGCAGCGTGAGACGGGACAGGGGCGATGGCTACACCTTC. Translating it yields CSVRRDRGDGYTF.